Listed here is a single T cell receptor beta chain. Clones were read by immunoSEQ multiplex PCR, and TCRdb kept only the in-frame ones, dropping some. In the table there are 75,000 to 90,000 clones, 96% of which are singletons. This entry comes from a study of technical replicates of blood from a few donors. Trimming removed 2 bases at V and 4 bases at J, with 13 bases between. CDR1 and CDR2 (germline): SGHNT, YYREEE (reference sequence). The CDR3 has 14 amino acids. The receptor was derived from a human donor in good health. This sequence joins TRBV5-4 and TRBJ2-7; a possible D gene is TRBD2 (7 bases). The sample taken for sequencing was T cells isolated from PBMCs. CDR3 in amino acids: CASSLGGGGYEQYF. The DNA of the CDR3 is TGTGCCAGCAGCTTAGGCGGGGGCGGGTACGAGCAGTACTTC.